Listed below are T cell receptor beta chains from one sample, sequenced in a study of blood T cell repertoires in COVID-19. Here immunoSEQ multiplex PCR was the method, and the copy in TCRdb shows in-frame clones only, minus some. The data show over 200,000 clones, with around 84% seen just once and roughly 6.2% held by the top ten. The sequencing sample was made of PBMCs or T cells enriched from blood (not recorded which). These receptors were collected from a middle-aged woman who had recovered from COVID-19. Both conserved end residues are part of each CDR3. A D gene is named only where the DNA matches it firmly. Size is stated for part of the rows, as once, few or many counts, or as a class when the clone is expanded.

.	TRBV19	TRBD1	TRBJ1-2	TGTGCCAGTAGTATAGGTGGGGACAGCAAGGGCTACACCTTC	CASSIGGDSKGYTF
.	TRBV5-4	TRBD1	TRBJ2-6	TGTGCCAGCAGCTTGCAGGGGGCGTCTGGGGCCAACGTCCTGACTTTC	CASSLQGASGANVLTF
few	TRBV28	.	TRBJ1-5	TGTGCCAGCAGTGACCCCAGGGGACGGAATCAGCCCCAGCATTTT	CASSDPRGRNQPQHF
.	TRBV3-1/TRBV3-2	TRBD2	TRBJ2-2	TGTGCCAGCAGCCTGGGGGGGAGCGGGGAGCTGTTTTTT	CASSLGGSGELFF
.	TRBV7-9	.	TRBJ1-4	TGTGCCAGCAGCTTAGGGTCCGGGGGAGCTAATGAAAAACTGTTTTTT	CASSLGSGGANEKLFF
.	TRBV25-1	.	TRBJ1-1	TGTGCCAGCAGCCTTAACATGAACACTGAAGCTTTCTTT	CASSLNMNTEAFF
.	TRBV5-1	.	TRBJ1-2	TGCGCCAGCAGGGACGGAGGAGAAGGAAACTATGGCTACACCTTC	CASRDGGEGNYGYTF
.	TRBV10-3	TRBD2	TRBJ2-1	TGTGCCATTAGACTAGCTGGCGATGAGCAGTTCTTC	CAIRLAGDEQFF
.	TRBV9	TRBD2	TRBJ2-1	TGTGCCAGCAGCCTTGGACTAGCGGGAGTCAATGAGCAGTTCTTC	CASSLGLAGVNEQFF
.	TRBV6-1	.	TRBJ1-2	TGTGCCAGCAGTGAACTGGGAGTCTACTATGGCTACACCTTC	CASSELGVYYGYTF
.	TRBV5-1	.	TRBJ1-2	TGCGCCAGCAGCTTGTTCCCCGGGACAAGCTATGGCTACACCTTC	CASSLFPGTSYGYTF
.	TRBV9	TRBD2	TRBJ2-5	TGTGCCAGCAGCGGGACTAGCGGGACTCAAGAGACCCAGTACTTC	CASSGTSGTQETQYF
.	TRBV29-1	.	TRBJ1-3	TGCAGCGCCCTGACGTCTCTCGGGGATTCGGGAAACACCATATATTTT	CSALTSLGDSGNTIYF
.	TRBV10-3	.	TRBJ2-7	TGTGCCATCAGTGAGGTCGGCTACGAGCAGTACTTC	CAISEVGYEQYF
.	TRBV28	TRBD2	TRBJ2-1	TGTGCCAGCAGTCCCTCGGGACTAATGAAGCAGTTCTTC	CASSPSGLMKQFF